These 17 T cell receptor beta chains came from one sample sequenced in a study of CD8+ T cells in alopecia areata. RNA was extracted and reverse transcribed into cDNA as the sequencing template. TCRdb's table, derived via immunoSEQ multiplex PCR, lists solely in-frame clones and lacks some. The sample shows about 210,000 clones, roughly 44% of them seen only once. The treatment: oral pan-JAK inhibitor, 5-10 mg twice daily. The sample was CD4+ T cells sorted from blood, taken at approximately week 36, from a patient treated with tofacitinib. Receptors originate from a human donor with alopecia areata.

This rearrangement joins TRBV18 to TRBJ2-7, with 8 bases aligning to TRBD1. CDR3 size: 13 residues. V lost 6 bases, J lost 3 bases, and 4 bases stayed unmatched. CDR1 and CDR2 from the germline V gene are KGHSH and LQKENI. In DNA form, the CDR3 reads TGTGCCAGCTCGTCCGACAGGGGCTACGAGCAGTACTTC. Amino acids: CASSSDRGYEQYF.

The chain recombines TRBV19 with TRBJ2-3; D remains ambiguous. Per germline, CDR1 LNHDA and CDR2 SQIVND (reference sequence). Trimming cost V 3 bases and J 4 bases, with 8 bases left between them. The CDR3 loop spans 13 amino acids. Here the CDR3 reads CASSMGMADTQYF. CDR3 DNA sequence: TGTGCCAGTAGTATGGGGATGGCAGATACGCAGTATTTT.

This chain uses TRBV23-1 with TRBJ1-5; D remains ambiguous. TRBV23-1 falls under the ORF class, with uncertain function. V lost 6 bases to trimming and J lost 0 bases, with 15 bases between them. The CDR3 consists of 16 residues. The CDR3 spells CASSLSSLDSNQPQHF. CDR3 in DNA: TGCGCCAGCAGCCTTTCGAGCTTGGATAGCAATCAGCCCCAGCATTTT.

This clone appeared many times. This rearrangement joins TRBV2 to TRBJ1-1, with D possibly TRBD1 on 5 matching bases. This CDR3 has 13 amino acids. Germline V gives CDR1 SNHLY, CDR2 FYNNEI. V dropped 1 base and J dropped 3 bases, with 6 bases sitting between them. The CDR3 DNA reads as TGTGCCAGCAGTGAAGGGGGGGACACTGAAGCTTTCTTT. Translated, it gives CASSEGGDTEAFF.

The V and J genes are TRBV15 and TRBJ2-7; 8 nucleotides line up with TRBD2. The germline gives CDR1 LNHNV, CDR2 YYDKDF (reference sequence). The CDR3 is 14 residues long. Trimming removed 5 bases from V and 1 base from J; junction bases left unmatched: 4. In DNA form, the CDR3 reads TGTGCCACCAGCCTTGGACTAGCTTCCTACGAGCAGTACTTC. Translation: CATSLGLASYEQYF.

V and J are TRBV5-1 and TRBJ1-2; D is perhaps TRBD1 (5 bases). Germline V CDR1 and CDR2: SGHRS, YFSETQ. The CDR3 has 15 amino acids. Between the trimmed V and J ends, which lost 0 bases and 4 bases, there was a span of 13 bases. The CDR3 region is CASSLAGTGFYGYTF. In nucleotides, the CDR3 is TGCGCCAGCAGCTTGGCCGGGACGGGATTCTATGGCTACACCTTC.

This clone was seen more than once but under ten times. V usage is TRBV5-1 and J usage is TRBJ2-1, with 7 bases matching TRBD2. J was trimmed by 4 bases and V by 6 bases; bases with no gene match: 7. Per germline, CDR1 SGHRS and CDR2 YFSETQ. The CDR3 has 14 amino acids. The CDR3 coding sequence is TGCGCCAGCATGGCGGGAGAGCAATACAATGAGCAGTTCTTC. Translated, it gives CASMAGEQYNEQFF.

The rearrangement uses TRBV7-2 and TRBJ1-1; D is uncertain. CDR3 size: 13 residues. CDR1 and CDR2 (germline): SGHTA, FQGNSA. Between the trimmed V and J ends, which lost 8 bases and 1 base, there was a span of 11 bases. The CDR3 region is CASGSGRNTEAFF. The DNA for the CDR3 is TGTGCCAGCGGAAGCGGGCGGAACACTGAAGCTTTCTTT.

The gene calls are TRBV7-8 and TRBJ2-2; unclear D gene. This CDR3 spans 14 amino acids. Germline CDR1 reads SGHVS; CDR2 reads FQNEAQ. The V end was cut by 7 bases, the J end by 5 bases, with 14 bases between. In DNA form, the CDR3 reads TGTGCCAGCACCACGATGGGTAGGACCGGGGAGCTGTTTTTT. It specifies CASTTMGRTGELFF.

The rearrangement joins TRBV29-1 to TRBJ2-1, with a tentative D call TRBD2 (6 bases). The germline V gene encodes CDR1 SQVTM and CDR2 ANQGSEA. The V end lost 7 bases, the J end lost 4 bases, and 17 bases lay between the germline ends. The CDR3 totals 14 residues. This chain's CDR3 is CSGTGAGPYNEQFF. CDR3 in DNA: TGCAGCGGTACTGGGGCGGGACCTTACAATGAGCAGTTCTTC.

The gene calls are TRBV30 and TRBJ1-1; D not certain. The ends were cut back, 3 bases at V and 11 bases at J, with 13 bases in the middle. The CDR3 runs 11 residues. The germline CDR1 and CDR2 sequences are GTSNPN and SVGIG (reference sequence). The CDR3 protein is CAWRARGSAFF. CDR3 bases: TGTGCCTGGAGGGCCCGCGGTAGCGCTTTCTTT.

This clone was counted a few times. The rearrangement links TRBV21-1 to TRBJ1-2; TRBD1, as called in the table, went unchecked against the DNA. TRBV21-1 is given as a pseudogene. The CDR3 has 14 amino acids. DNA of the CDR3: TGTGCCAGCAGCAAACGACAGGGGAACAATGGCTACACCTTC. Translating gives CASSKRQGNNGYTF.

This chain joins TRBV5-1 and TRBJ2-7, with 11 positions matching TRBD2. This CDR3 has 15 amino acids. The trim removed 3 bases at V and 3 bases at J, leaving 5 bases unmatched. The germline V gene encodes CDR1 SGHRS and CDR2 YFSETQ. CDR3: CASSSGTSGFYEQYF. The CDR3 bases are TGCGCCAGCAGCTCCGGGACTAGCGGATTCTACGAGCAGTACTTC.

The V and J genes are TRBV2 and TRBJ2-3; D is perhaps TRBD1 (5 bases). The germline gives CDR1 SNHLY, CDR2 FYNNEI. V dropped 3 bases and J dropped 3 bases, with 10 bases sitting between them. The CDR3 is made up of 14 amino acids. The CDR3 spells CASSDRDGTDTQYF. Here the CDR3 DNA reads TGTGCCAGCAGTGACAGGGATGGAACAGATACGCAGTATTTT.

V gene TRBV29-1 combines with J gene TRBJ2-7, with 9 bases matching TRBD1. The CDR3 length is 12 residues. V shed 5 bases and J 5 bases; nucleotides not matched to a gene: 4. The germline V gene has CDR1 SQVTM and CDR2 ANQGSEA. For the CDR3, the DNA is TGCAGCGTTCGACAGGGGGGCCACGAGCAGTACTTC. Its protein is CSVRQGGHEQYF.

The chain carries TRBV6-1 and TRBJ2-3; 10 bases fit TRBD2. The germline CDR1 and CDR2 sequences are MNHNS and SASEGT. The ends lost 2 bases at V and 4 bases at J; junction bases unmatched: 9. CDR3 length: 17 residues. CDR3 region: CASSERGASGSPDTQYF. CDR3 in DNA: TGTGCCAGCAGTGAAAGGGGCGCTAGCGGGAGTCCAGATACGCAGTATTTT.

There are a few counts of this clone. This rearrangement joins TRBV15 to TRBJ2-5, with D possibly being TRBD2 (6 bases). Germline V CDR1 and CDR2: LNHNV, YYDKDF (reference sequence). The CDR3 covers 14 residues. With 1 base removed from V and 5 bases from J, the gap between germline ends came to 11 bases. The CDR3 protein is CATSRAGEGETQYF. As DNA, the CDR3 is TGTGCCACCAGCAGAGCGGGAGAAGGGGAGACCCAGTACTTC.